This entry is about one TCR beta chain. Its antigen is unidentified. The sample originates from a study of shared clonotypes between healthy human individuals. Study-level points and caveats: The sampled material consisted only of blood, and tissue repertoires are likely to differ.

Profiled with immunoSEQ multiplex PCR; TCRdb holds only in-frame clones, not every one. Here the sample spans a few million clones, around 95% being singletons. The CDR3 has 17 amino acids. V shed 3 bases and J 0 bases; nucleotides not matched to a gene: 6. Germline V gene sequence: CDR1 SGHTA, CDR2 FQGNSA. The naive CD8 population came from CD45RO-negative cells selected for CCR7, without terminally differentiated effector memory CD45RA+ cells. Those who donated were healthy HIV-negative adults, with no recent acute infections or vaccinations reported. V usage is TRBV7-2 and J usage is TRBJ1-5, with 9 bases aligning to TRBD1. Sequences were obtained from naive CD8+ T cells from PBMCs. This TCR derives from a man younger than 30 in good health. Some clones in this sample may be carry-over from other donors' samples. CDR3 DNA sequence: TGTGCCAGCAGCTTCCCGGACAGGGGAACTAGCAATCAGCCCCAGCATTTT. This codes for CASSFPDRGTSNQPQHF.